These 10 T cell receptor beta chains were sequenced from one sample in a study of blood T cell repertoires in COVID-19 (TCRdb year 2020). Libraries were constructed by the immunoSEQ multiplex PCR assay. The table comes from immuneACCESS by way of TCRdb, which keeps in-frame sequences with V and J called. Part of the clones is missing from these tables; in studies checked, under half for an unresolved V gene and the rest for unknown reasons. This sample comprises some 210,000 clones, around 92% of them detected only once. Jointly, the top ten make up 1% to 1.5% of the sample. Sequencing input: peripheral blood. The source of these receptors is a man aged 30 to 39 with acute or convalescent COVID-19.

The V and J genes are TRBV5-4 and TRBJ2-3, with 10 positions matching TRBD2. The trim removed 4 bases at V and 0 bases at J, leaving 2 bases unmatched. The CDR3 totals 15 residues. CDR1 and CDR2 from the germline V gene are SGHNT and YYREEE (reference sequence). CDR3 bases: TGTGCCAGCAGCGCACTAGCGGGAAGCACAGATACGCAGTATTTT. Translating it yields CASSALAGSTDTQYF. Drawing the rest from reference TRBV5-4 and TRBJ2-3, the complete variable domain is ETGVTQSPTHLIKTRGQQVTLRCSSQSGHNTVSWYQQALGQGPQFIFQYYREEENGRGNFPPRFSGLQFPNYSSELNVNALELDDSALYLCASSALAGSTDTQYFGPGTRLTVL.

This chain connects TRBV3-1 (or the pseudogene TRBV3-2) to TRBJ1-5; no firm D call. Trimming removed 3 bases from V and 3 bases from J, with 15 bases in between. The CDR3 spans 16 residues. The germline CDR1 and CDR2 sequences are LGHDT and YNNKEL (reference sequence). CDR3 bases: TGTGCCAGCAGCCATGGGAGTTTCACTAACAATCAGCCCCAGCATTTT. Translation gives CASSHGSFTNNQPQHF.

The chain combines TRBV6-5 with TRBJ1-1, with D possibly matching TRBD1 (6 bases). The CDR3 extends over 15 amino acids. Germline CDR1 reads MNHEY; CDR2 reads SVGAGI. Trimming removed 6 bases from V and 1 base from J, with 15 bases in between. The CDR3 protein is CASSLAGTRNTEAFF. CDR3 in DNA: TGTGCCAGCAGCCTGGCAGGGACACGGAACACTGAAGCTTTCTTT.

The chain joins TRBV7-9 to TRBJ1-1, with D maybe TRBD1 (6 bases). Per the germline V gene, CDR1 is SEHNR and CDR2 is FQNEAQ (reference sequence). This CDR3 is built from 17 residues. V lost 1 base and J lost 6, with 21 bases in between. In DNA form, the CDR3 reads TGTGCCAGCAGCTTAGACCCCTTACAGGGAAGAAATCCTGAAGCTTTCTTT. It yields the protein CASSLDPLQGRNPEAFF.

V usage is TRBV28 and J usage is TRBJ1-5, with 9 bases that match TRBD1. The junction had 8 bases not matched to a gene; V was cut back by 2 bases and J by 9 bases. There are 15 residues in the CDR3. CDR1 MDHEN and CDR2 SYDVKM come from the germline V gene. CDR3 in DNA: TGTGCCAGCAGTTTACTACTGACAGGGGGTTGGCCCCAGCATTTT. It yields the protein CASSLLLTGGWPQHF.

For the CDR3, the DNA is TGTGCCAGCAGCGGAGTTCAAGAGACCCAGTACTTC. It specifies CASSGVQETQYF. V usage is TRBV28 and J usage is TRBJ2-5; the D is unclear. CDR1 is MDHEN and CDR2 is SYDVKM in the germline V gene. This CDR3 contains 12 residues. Trimming removed 6 bases from V and 2 bases from J, with 7 bases in between.

The count of this clone is one. The chain uses TRBV6-1 and TRBJ1-5; TRBD1 might be the D (5 bases). The CDR3 is 14 amino acids. Trimming shortened V by 3 bases and J by 6 bases, and 12 bases separated the two germline ends. From germline, CDR1 is MNHNS and CDR2 SASEGT. DNA of the CDR3: TGTGCCAGCAGTGATGGAGGGGCGGGTCAGCCCCAGCATTTT. As protein: CASSDGGAGQPQHF.

The V gene is TRBV3-1 (or the pseudogene TRBV3-2), the J gene TRBJ1-1, with a possible D match to TRBD1 (5 bases). The V gene's germline CDR1 is LGHDT and CDR2 YNNKEL (reference sequence). V lost 2 bases to trimming and J lost 3 bases, with 10 bases between them. The CDR3 covers 14 residues. The CDR3 protein is CASSQRGSDTEAFF. CDR3 coding DNA: TGTGCCAGCAGCCAACGGGGGTCGGACACTGAAGCTTTCTTT.

The chain's CDR3 is CASNPSGYSTDTQYF. The CDR3 DNA reads TGTGCCAGTAATCCAAGCGGTTACTCCACAGATACGCAGTATTTT. This chain links TRBV19 with TRBJ2-3; D might be TRBD2 (5 bases). The CDR3 length is 15 residues. V was clipped by 7 bases and J by 2 bases, with 16 bases between them. CDR1 is LNHDA and CDR2 is SQIVND in the germline V gene (reference sequence). Drawing the rest from reference TRBV19 and TRBJ2-3, the complete variable domain is DGGITQSPKYLFRKEGQNVTLSCEQNLNHDAMYWYRQDPGQGLRLIYYSQIVNDFQKGDIAEGYSVSREKKESFPLTVTSAQKNPTAFYLCASNPSGYSTDTQYFGPGTRLTVL.

The CDR3 loop is CASSPRGAGTGELFF. DNA of the CDR3: TGTGCCAGCTCCCCCCGCGGGGCAGGAACCGGGGAGCTGTTTTTT. The chain recombines TRBV18 with TRBJ2-2, with D possibly being TRBD2 (6 bases). The CDR3 sequence is 15 residues long. V lost 6 bases and J 5 bases, leaving 16 bases between the germline ends. Germline loops: CDR1 KGHSH, CDR2 LQKENI.